The table lists the clone carrying this TCR beta chain with a few counts. Its cognate antigen is unknown. These data originate in a study of beta chain features in type 1 diabetes. Study-wide background: Examined across all samples were just under 110,000,000 sorted cells. Study outcomes and limitations: VDJ junctions from patients with type 1 diabetes contained fewer insertions and more deletions. The analysis here could not establish whether HLA type shapes TCRB rearrangement. Within patients, naive, central memory and Treg TCRB repertoires seemed more similar than within healthy donors.

cDNA synthesis used the whole RNA isolate, giving expressed TCRB sequences. Some clones are missing from TCRdb's copy, which holds only in-frame ones; the method was immunoSEQ multiplex PCR. The sample shows roughly 290,000 clones, 7.5% to 9.5% of them seen only once. V dropped 11 bases and J dropped 0 bases, with 11 bases sitting between them. The germline CDR1 and CDR2 sequences are ENHRY and SYGVKD. The CDR3 runs to 13 residues. The V call is TRBV10-3, the J call TRBJ1-3; D is ambiguous. Sequenced material: central memory CD4+ T cells from blood. The origin of this receptor is a woman younger than 35 in good health. For the CDR3, the DNA is TGTGCCCTCGGGAGTTTCTCTGGAAACACCATATATTTT. It yields the protein CALGSFSGNTIYF.